These 9 T cell receptor beta chains were all obtained from the same sample, sequenced in a study of T cell responses to AZD1222 COVID-19 vaccine. Generated by immunoSEQ multiplex PCR, the TCRdb table keeps only in-frame clones and is missing some. Here the sample spans 46,000 or so clones, about 80% being singletons. This specimen was peripheral blood, taken on day 0 of AZD1222 vaccination. The receptors shown here come from an adult in good health.

This clone was picked up a small number of times. This chain joins TRBV2 and TRBJ2-3; 13 positions agree with TRBD2. Losses at the gene ends were 5 bases for V and 5 bases for J; bases not matched to a gene: 19. CDR1 and CDR2 (germline): SNHLY, FYNNEI. The CDR3 spans 20 residues. CDR3 protein: CASSLTGFTSGGAREDTQYF. The CDR3 nucleotides read TGTGCCAGCAGTTTGACAGGGTTTACTAGCGGGGGGGCCCGGGAAGATACGCAGTATTTT.

The chain couples TRBV5-4 to TRBJ2-2; 11 nucleotides line up with TRBD1. The germline CDR1 and CDR2 sequences are SGHNT and YYREEE (reference sequence). The CDR3 consists of 18 residues. J gave up 0 bases and V 3 bases, and 7 bases lay outside the gene matches. The CDR3: CASSSPMGQGANTGELFF. CDR3 DNA: TGTGCCAGCAGCTCACCGATGGGACAGGGGGCGAACACCGGGGAGCTGTTTTTT.

V is TRBV7-9 and J is TRBJ2-3; 8 bases agree with TRBD1. The CDR3 extends over 14 amino acids. Germline CDR1 and CDR2: SEHNR and FQNEAQ (reference sequence). Trimming at V came to 5 bases and at J to 4 bases, leaving 5 bases not matched to a gene. The CDR3 reads CASSPGGGSDTQYF. The CDR3 DNA reads TGTGCCAGCAGCCCAGGGGGCGGCTCAGATACGCAGTATTTT.

The chain recombines TRBV29-1 with TRBJ1-2; maybe TRBD1 (5 bases). Trimming shortened V by 4 bases and J by 2 bases, and 11 bases separated the two germline ends. The CDR3 runs to 13 residues. Germline-derived CDR1 and CDR2 are SQVTM and ANQGSEA. The CDR3 coding sequence is TGCAGCGTTGGCGGGGGGGGGAACTATGGCTACACCTTC. Translated: CSVGGGGNYGYTF.

The chain recombines TRBV10-3 with TRBJ1-1; 7 positions agree with TRBD1. V trimming: 4 bases; J trimming: 3 bases; junction bases outside the gene matches: 11. Germline CDR1 is ENHRY and CDR2 is SYGVKD. The CDR3 consists of 16 residues. CDR3 nucleotide sequence: TGTGCCATCAGTGGGACAGGCGTCATTAAGGACACTGAAGCTTTCTTT. Protein product: CAISGTGVIKDTEAFF.

The chain carries TRBV6-5 and TRBJ1-1; no firm D call. The V end was cut by 0 bases, the J end by 7 bases, with 9 bases between. CDR1 MNHEY and CDR2 SVGAGI come from the germline V gene. The CDR3 length is 13 residues. As DNA, the CDR3 is TGTGCCAGCAGTTACTCGTTAGGACTTGAAGCTTTCTTT. Its translation: CASSYSLGLEAFF.

The V call is TRBV2, the J call TRBJ2-1; weak D call: TRBD1 (5 bases). The CDR3 is 15 amino acids. Germline CDR1 reads SNHLY; CDR2 reads FYNNEI. V lost 7 bases to trimming and J lost 0 bases, with 13 bases between them. The CDR3 protein is CASKNRGYSYNEQFF. The CDR3 DNA is TGTGCCAGCAAAAATAGGGGTTACTCCTACAATGAGCAGTTCTTC.

The J gene is TRBJ1-1, the V gene TRBV5-6; D remains unclear. Per the germline V gene, CDR1 is SGHDT and CDR2 is YYEEEE. With 2 bases removed from V and 2 bases from J, the gap between germline ends came to 7 bases. The CDR3 loop spans 13 amino acids. The CDR3 nucleotides are TGTGCCAGCAGCTTCAACAAAAACACTGAAGCTTTCTTT. This translates into CASSFNKNTEAFF.

The chain recombines TRBV18 with TRBJ2-7; 7 bases are shared with TRBD2. The trim removed 0 bases at V and 2 bases at J, leaving 10 bases unmatched. The CDR3 extends over 17 amino acids. Per the germline V gene, CDR1 is KGHSH and CDR2 is LQKENI. The CDR3 coding sequence is TGTGCCAGCTCACCACCCCCGGGGGAGGGGATCCCCTACGAGCAGTACTTC. Encoded protein: CASSPPPGEGIPYEQYF.